The clone carrying this T cell receptor beta chain was detected only a few times. Authors' data handling: For papillary thyroid cancer, a distant-metastasis classifier was constructed from CDR3 differences observed across clinicopathological groups. TCRdb reprocessed the PCR reads using MiXCR. V and J calls and clone size were set by TCRdb, not the authors. The data hold over 9,000 clones, with more than 35% observed a single time. Each patient came to thyroid surgery without any prior treatment (of any kind). This entry is derived from a study of metastatic and nonmetastatic thyroid tumors. As for the study in general: Patients with malignant and benign thyroid disease provided blood and tumor or nodule tissue, whose repertoires were compared.

This CDR3 comprises 15 residues. Germline lookup yields CDR1 MNHNS and CDR2 SASEGT. Trimming took 4 bases from V and 6 from J, leaving 19 bases between them. This chain uses TRBV6-1 with TRBJ2-7, with D perhaps TRBD1 or TRBD2 (6 bases each). The sequence was collected from a female donor with papillary thyroid cancer or a benign thyroid nodule (not recorded which). Some clones in this sample may be carry-over from other donors' samples. The sample comprised tumor tissue. CDR3 region: CASSVFGGGSREQYF. The CDR3, as DNA: TGTGCCAGCAGTGTTTTCGGAGGGGGATCTCGCGAGCAGTACTTC.